The 20 T cell receptor beta chains below come from one sample, sequenced in a study of Graves' ophthalmopathy and Graves' hyperthyroidism. Amplifying from RNA transcripts, the study obtained TCR beta CDR3 regions. Investigators did first-round RT-PCR with HTBI primers, then second-round multiplex PCR. TCRdb called the multiplex PCR reads again in MiXCR, with one record for every CDR3 protein. The sample lists over 500,000 distinct CDR3 sequences, 22% occurring once. Specimen: peripheral blood. Source of these receptors: a woman aged 18-29 years with stable Graves' hyperthyroidism. Some clones in this sample may be carry-over from other donors' samples.

In this sample, this clonotype turned up a few times. This CDR3 is CASSAPGQGAGYTF. Written as DNA, the CDR3 is TGTGCCAGCAGTGCCCCGGGACAGGGTGCGGGCTACACCTTC. The chain links TRBV28 to TRBJ1-2; 9 positions agree with TRBD1. CDR1 and CDR2 (germline): MDHEN, SYDVKM. The V gene end was trimmed by 5 bases and the J gene end by 8 bases; junction bases not matched to a gene: 9. The CDR3 consists of 14 residues.

Ten or more counts support this clonotype. The chain uses TRBV11-1 and TRBJ2-5; D is uncertain. Deletions cut 5 bases from V and 3 bases from J, with 13 bases between. The V gene's germline CDR1 is SGHAT and CDR2 FQDESV (reference sequence). This CDR3 is 14 amino acids long. The CDR3 sequence: CASSIRTVKETQYF. As DNA, the CDR3 is TGTGCCAGCAGCATTCGGACCGTAAAAGAGACCCAGTACTTC.

This clonotype was detected ten times or more. The chain recombines TRBV6-2 or TRBV6-3 with TRBJ2-2; 9 bases are a match to TRBD2. V lost 5 bases, J lost 0 bases, and 10 bases stayed unmatched. This CDR3 has 18 amino acids. Germline loops: CDR1 MNHEY, CDR2 SVGEGT. CDR3 loop: CASSLLAGLTANTGELFF. The CDR3 DNA follows: TGTGCCAGCAGTCTCCTAGCGGGGCTTACCGCGAACACCGGGGAGCTGTTTTTT.

As regards this clonotype: This CDR3 fails to terminate in the conserved phenylalanine or tryptophan, so it likely reflects a read error. V and J are TRBV6-1 and TRBJ1-1; D is undetermined. Germline V gives CDR1 MNHNS, CDR2 SASEGT. The CDR3 loop spans 13 amino acids. V gave up 7 bases and J gave up 0 bases, with 9 bases separating them. CDR3 DNA sequence: TGTGCCAGCAACCCCCAGCTGAACACTGAAGCTTTCTTG. This encodes CASNPQLNTEAFL.

This clonotype was seen many times. The chain uses TRBV12-3 or TRBV12-4 and TRBJ1-3; D call uncertain. V shed 6 bases and J shed 3 bases, with 15 bases lying between them. The CDR3 covers 15 residues. CDR3 coding DNA: TGTGCCAGCAGACCGGTGGGAGAAGGTGGAAACACCATATATTTT. Translated, it gives CASRPVGEGGNTIYF.

The J gene is TRBJ2-5, the V gene TRBV30; no definite D call. Germline CDR1 is GTSNPN and CDR2 is SVGIG (reference sequence). Trimming left V 0 bases short and J 5 bases short, with 16 bases between. The CDR3 is made up of 15 amino acids. CDR3 residues: CAWSVPPVLRETQYF. In DNA form, the CDR3 reads TGTGCCTGGAGTGTCCCACCAGTCCTTCGGGAGACCCAGTACTTC.

The rearrangement links TRBV6-1 to TRBJ2-7; TRBD1 agrees at 9 bases. CDR1 and CDR2 (germline): MNHNS, SASEGT. The CDR3 length is 15 residues. J gave up 0 bases and V 8 bases, and 8 bases lay outside the gene matches. This CDR3 reads CASREQGAPSYEQYF. The CDR3 region has the DNA TGTGCCAGCCGAGAACAGGGGGCTCCCTCCTACGAGCAGTACTTC.

Regarding this clonotype: One end of the junction does not line up with germline, which may come from a read error. The chain has TRBV7-9 and TRBJ2-5; 7 bases fit TRBD2. The V gene's germline CDR1 is SEHNR and CDR2 FQNEAQ (reference sequence). This CDR3 has 15 amino acids. This chain's CDR3 is CASSPLTSSQEAQYF. The CDR3 DNA is TGTGCCAGCAGCCCGTTGACTAGCTCCCAAGAGGCCCAGTACTTC.

This clonotype was seen repeatedly, ten times or more. This chain joins TRBV2 and TRBJ2-1; D is uncertain. The CDR3 has 11 amino acids. The V gene's germline CDR1 is SNHLY and CDR2 FYNNEI. The V and J ends lost 6 bases and 8 bases respectively, with 8 bases between them. CDR3 sequence reads: CASRRVDEQFF. The CDR3 nucleotides are TGTGCCAGCAGACGGGTGGATGAGCAGTTCTTC.

Only a few counts were recorded for this clonotype. V usage is TRBV13 and J usage is TRBJ1-3; D is unclear. Germline assignment: CDR1 PRHDT and CDR2 FYEKMQ (reference sequence). Trimming took 3 bases from V and 0 from J, leaving 9 bases between them. The CDR3 loop spans 15 amino acids. CDR3 coding DNA: TGTGCCAGCAGCTTCGACGGTCTCTCTGGAAACACCATATATTTT. It is translated as CASSFDGLSGNTIYF.

This clonotype was seen at least ten times. The V call is TRBV12-3 or TRBV12-4, the J call TRBJ1-1, with D possibly matching TRBD1 (6 bases). The CDR3 is 13 amino acids. Trimming pared 5 bases from V and 6 bases from J, leaving 13 bases between. In DNA, the CDR3 is TGTGCCAGCAGTCCGACCGAGGGGGCTGAAGCTTTCTTT. Translated: CASSPTEGAEAFF.

This clonotype was observed many times. This chain connects TRBV28 to TRBJ2-7; possible D gene TRBD1, 6 bases. Per germline, CDR1 MDHEN and CDR2 SYDVKM. There are 13 residues in the CDR3. Deletions cut 7 bases from V and 2 bases from J, with 12 bases between. The CDR3 DNA reads as TGTGCCAGCAATGGGGGCAGAGCCTACGAGCAGTACTTC. This gives the protein CASNGGRAYEQYF.

In regard to this clonotype: A much more abundant neighbour one base away suggests this may be a read error. This is likely a read error, given that the CDR3 carries no conserved phenylalanine or tryptophan at its end. V and J are TRBV7-8 and TRBJ2-7; D unresolved. The CDR3 consists of 12 residues. The germline V gene has CDR1 SGHVS and CDR2 FQNEAQ. Trimming shortened V by 1 base and J by 7 bases, and 8 bases separated the two germline ends. In DNA form, the CDR3 reads TGTGCCAGCAGCTTAGTGGTGAGAGAGCAGTACTAC. This sequence encodes CASSLVVREQYY.

This clonotype was seen repeatedly, ten times or more. The chain links TRBV5-1 to TRBJ1-6; D uncertain. Germline CDR1 is SGHRS and CDR2 is YFSETQ. The germline V and J ends were trimmed by 0 bases and 9 bases, with 10 bases remaining between them. This CDR3 has 14 residues. CDR3 loop: CASSLVAATSPLHF. The CDR3 DNA reads TGCGCCAGCAGCTTGGTTGCAGCCACTTCACCCCTCCACTTT.

This clonotype came up many times. This chain uses TRBV3-1 with TRBJ1-1; tentatively, D is TRBD1 (5 bases). V dropped 4 bases and J dropped 11 bases, with 14 bases sitting between them. CDR3 size: 12 residues. CDR1 and CDR2 from the germline V gene are LGHDT and YNNKEL (reference sequence). The CDR3 DNA is TGTGCCAGCAGCCCAGCGGGGGGAGGCGCTTTCTTT. Amino acids: CASSPAGGGAFF.

The V call is TRBV4-1, the J call TRBJ2-7; a weak D match, TRBD2 (6 bases). This CDR3 contains 15 residues. Trimming cost V 3 bases and J 2 bases, with 14 bases left between them. Germline V gene data show CDR1 as MGHRA and CDR2 as YSYEKL. Written as DNA, the CDR3 is TGCGCCAGCAGCCAGGGAGGTAGGAGTACCTACGAGCAGTACTTC. This encodes CASSQGGRSTYEQYF.

This clonotype was found many times. V gene TRBV2 combines with J gene TRBJ1-1; possible D gene TRBD1, 6 bases. Germline assignment: CDR1 SNHLY and CDR2 FYNNEI. V shed 0 bases and J shed 0 bases, with 23 bases lying between them. The CDR3 loop spans 20 amino acids. The DNA for the CDR3 is TGTGCCAGCAGTGAAGCGAGAAACCCGGCAGGGGCCCACTTGAACACTGAAGCTTTCTTT. Translated, it gives CASSEARNPAGAHLNTEAFF.

V gene TRBV28 combines with J gene TRBJ2-7; D is possibly TRBD1 or TRBD2 (6 bases each). V lost 5 bases and J 0 bases, leaving 17 bases between the germline ends. The germline V gene encodes CDR1 MDHEN and CDR2 SYDVKM. The CDR3 loop spans 16 amino acids. For the CDR3, the DNA is TGTGCCAGCAGTCCATCGGGGGACACCATCTCCTACGAGCAGTACTTC. Amino acids: CASSPSGDTISYEQYF.

This clonotype occurred many times. This sequence joins TRBV20-1 and TRBJ1-6; 8 bases map to TRBD1. CDR1 and CDR2 (germline): DFQATT, SNEGSKA (reference sequence). The V and J ends lost 0 bases and 11 bases, in that order; junction bases with no gene match: 9. The CDR3 is 15 residues long. As DNA, the CDR3 is TGCAGTGCTAGAGACGCGGACAGGGTGGAAACACCCCTCCACTTT. It encodes CSARDADRVETPLHF.

The chain employs TRBV5-4 and TRBJ1-1; 7 nucleotides agree with TRBD1. Germline loops: CDR1 SGHNT, CDR2 YYREEE (reference sequence). V was pared by 3 bases and J by 0 bases, with 5 bases of the junction left unmatched. The CDR3 consists of 15 residues. DNA for the CDR3: TGTGCCAGCAGCTACAACAGGGGCATGAACACTGAAGCTTTCTTT. The encoded protein is CASSYNRGMNTEAFF.